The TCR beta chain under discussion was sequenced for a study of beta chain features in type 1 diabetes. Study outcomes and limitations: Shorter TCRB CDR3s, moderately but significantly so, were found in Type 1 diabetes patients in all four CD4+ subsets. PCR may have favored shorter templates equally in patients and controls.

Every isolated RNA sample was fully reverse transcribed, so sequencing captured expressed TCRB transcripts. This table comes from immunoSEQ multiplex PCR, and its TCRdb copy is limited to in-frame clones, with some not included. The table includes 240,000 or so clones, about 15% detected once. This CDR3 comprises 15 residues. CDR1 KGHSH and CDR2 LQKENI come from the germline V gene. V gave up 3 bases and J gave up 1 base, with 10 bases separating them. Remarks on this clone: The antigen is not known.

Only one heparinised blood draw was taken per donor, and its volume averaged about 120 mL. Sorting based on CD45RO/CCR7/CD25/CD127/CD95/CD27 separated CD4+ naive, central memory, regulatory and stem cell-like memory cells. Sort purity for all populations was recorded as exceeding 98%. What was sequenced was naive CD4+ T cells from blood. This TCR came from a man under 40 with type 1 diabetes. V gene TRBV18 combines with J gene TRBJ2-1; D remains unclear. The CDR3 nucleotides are TGTGCCAGCTCACCGTCTACGAAATCCTACAATGAGCAGTTCTTC. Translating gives CASSPSTKSYNEQFF. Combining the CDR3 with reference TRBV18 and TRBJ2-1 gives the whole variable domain NAGVMQNPRHLVRRRGQEARLRCSPMKGHSHVYWYRQLPEEGLKFMVYLQKENIIDESGMPKERFSAEFPKEGPSILRIQQVVRGDSAAYFCASSPSTKSYNEQFFGPGTRLTVL.